Detailed here is one TCR beta chain. Its target is unknown. The entry originates in a study of shared clonotypes between healthy human individuals. Overall study findings and caveats: The generation probabilities recorded for non-shared clonotypes fell below those of clonotypes shared by all four donors. An effect of sequencing depth on clonotype sharing among donors was expected.

Deep was the level used in running the assay. Investigators spread the genomic DNA of each subset evenly over several immunoSEQ plates. The assay was immunoSEQ multiplex PCR, and TCRdb's table has in-frame clones only and misses some. The sample includes some 2,400,000 clones, approximately 94% of them seen just once. In germline, CDR1 is SGHNT, CDR2 YYREEE (reference sequence). The CDR3 has 14 amino acids. Trimming shortened V by 3 bases and J by 4 bases, and 11 bases separated the two germline ends. This receptor was identified in a man aged 18 to 35 in good health. The J gene is TRBJ2-1, the V gene TRBV5-4, with D possibly being TRBD2 (6 bases). The specimen was naive CD4+ T cells sorted from blood. Subset of the sample: CD45RA+ positively selected. The CDR3 DNA reads as TGTGCCAGCAGCTACGGAGGGCCTTACAATGAGCAGTTCTTC. Residues: CASSYGGPYNEQFF.